This T cell receptor beta chain derives from a study of OX40 agonist ivuxolimab in advanced cancers. General study points: There were, on average, more expanded clones in CD8+ T cells than in CD4+.

This clone has only one observation. No antigen is known for it. Assay used: immunoSEQ multiplex PCR; TCRdb lists only in-frame clones, some missing. Counted here are roughly 50,000 clones, roughly three quarters occurring once; the ten biggest clones make up around 7%. Germline CDR1 and CDR2: SEHNR and FQNEAQ (reference sequence). The CDR3 totals 15 residues. Trimming cost V 0 bases and J 1 base, with 9 bases left between them. This specimen consisted of CD4+ or CD8+ T cells sorted from blood, obtained in a trial of the OX40 agonist ivuxolimab. The sequence was collected from an adult with an advanced solid tumor such as melanoma, head and neck, liver or kidney cancer. The J gene is TRBJ1-1, the V gene TRBV7-9; unclear D gene. The CDR3 region has the DNA TGTGCCAGCAGCTTAGCGCAGTTCACGAACACTGAAGCTTTCTTT. It is translated as CASSLAQFTNTEAFF.